Included here is one TCR beta chain sequence, with context. Its cognate antigen is unknown. At the DNA level, this CDR3 is encoded by other sequences in the same sample as well. CDR3 length: 14 amino acids. V shed 6 bases, J shed 2 bases, and the junction held 6 bases outside the gene matches. In germline, CDR1 is KGHSH, CDR2 LQKENI. These data come from a study of beta chain features in type 1 diabetes. General study results and limits: The similarity of naive, central memory and Treg TCRB repertoires appeared greater among patients than among healthy donors. Patients with Type 1 diabetes showed moderately but significantly shorter TCRB CDR3s in all four CD4+ subsets.

The investigators reverse transcribed all of the isolated RNA, so they sequenced expressed TCRB transcripts. Some clones are missing from TCRdb's copy, which holds only in-frame ones; the method was immunoSEQ multiplex PCR. This table has 250,000 to 300,000 clones, 14% appearing once. This sequence was found in a man aged 25-45 years with type 1 diabetes. The source material was naive CD4+ T cells from blood. The rearrangement uses TRBV18 and TRBJ1-2, with 7 nucleotides matching TRBD1. CDR3 amino acids: CASSPGTANYGYTF. The DNA for the CDR3 is TGTGCCAGCTCGCCCGGGACAGCCAACTATGGCTACACCTTC.